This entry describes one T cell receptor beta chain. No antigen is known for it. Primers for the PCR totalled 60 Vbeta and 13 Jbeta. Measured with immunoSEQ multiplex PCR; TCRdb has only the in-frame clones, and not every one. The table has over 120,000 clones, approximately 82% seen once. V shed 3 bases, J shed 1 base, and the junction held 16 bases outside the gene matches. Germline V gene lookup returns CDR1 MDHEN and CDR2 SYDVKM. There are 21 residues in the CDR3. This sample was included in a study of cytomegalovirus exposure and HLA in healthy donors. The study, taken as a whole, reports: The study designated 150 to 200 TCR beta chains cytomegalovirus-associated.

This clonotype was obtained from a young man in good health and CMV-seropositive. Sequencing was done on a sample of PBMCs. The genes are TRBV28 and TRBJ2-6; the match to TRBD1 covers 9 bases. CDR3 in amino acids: CASSFPRTGDDLVSGANVLTF. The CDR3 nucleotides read TGTGCCAGCAGTTTCCCACGGACAGGGGACGATTTAGTGTCTGGGGCCAACGTCCTGACTTTC.